The sample holds many counts of the clone carrying this T cell receptor (beta chain). Its antigen is still unknown. This sample is drawn from a study of T cells after posttransplantation cyclophosphamide. The method was immunoSEQ multiplex PCR; TCRdb's version includes in-frame clones alone and lacks a portion of them. This repertoire holds some 17,000 clones, and none appear only once. V lost 3 bases and J lost 10, with 14 bases in between. Germline values: CDR1 SGDLS, CDR2 YYNGEE. The CDR3 is 13 residues long. Study results and caveats: Later blood repertoires were often dominated by clones from the donor CD8+ memory compartment.

A marrow graft followed busulfan-fludarabine conditioning, with cyclophosphamide on days +3 and +4. This clonotype was obtained from a female patient in her 30s who received an allogeneic stem cell transplant from a related donor, was CMV-positive, and had no GVHD. Certain T cells may be donor cells from the graft. The sequenced sample was PBMCs, obtained after allogeneic stem cell transplant with posttransplant cyclophosphamide. This rearrangement joins TRBV9 to TRBJ2-1, with D tentatively TRBD2 (5 bases). The CDR3 nucleotides read TGTGCCAGCAGCGCCGGACCGGGGATGGAGCAGTTCTTC. It encodes CASSAGPGMEQFF.